Following are 24 T cell receptor beta chains from one sample sequenced in a study of cytomegalovirus exposure and HLA in healthy donors. The PCR employed 60 Vbeta primers together with 13 Jbeta primers. Clones were read by immunoSEQ multiplex PCR, and TCRdb kept only the in-frame ones, dropping some. Here the sample spans approximately 110,000 clones, around 77% being singletons. Sequencing input: PBMCs. These receptors were taken from a woman in her forties in good health and CMV-seropositive.

The CDR3 here is CASSYPGWQETQYF. In nucleotides, the CDR3 is TGTGCCAGCAGCTACCCAGGGTGGCAGGAGACCCAGTACTTC. V usage is TRBV5-4 and J usage is TRBJ2-5; D possibly corresponds to TRBD1 (5 bases). The germline CDR1 and CDR2 sequences are SGHNT and YYREEE (reference sequence). The CDR3 spans 14 residues. V lost 3 bases, J lost 5 bases, and 14 bases lay in between.

The chain joins TRBV10-3 to TRBJ1-1; D is unclear. This CDR3 region has 13 residues. The V and J ends lost 3 bases and 3 bases respectively, with 8 bases between them. Germline loops: CDR1 ENHRY, CDR2 SYGVKD. The CDR3 nucleotides are TGTGCCATCAGTGATAGGGAGGACACTGAAGCTTTCTTT. Translation: CAISDREDTEAFF.

This rearrangement joins TRBV9 to TRBJ1-2; the match to TRBD1 covers 12 bases. The ends lost 5 bases at V and 7 bases at J; junction bases unmatched: 18. This CDR3 is 18 amino acids long. Germline V gene data show CDR1 as SGDLS and CDR2 as YYNGEE. DNA for the CDR3: TGTGCCAGCAGAGCCCCCGGGACAGGGGGCGTCTTGTTTCGTGGCTACACCTTC. It yields the protein CASRAPGTGGVLFRGYTF. The variable domain in full, completed from reference TRBV9 and TRBJ1-2, reads DSGVTQTPKHLITATGQRVTLRCSPRSGDLSVYWYQQSLDQGLQFLIQYYNGEERAKGNILERFSAQQFPDLHSELNLSSLELGDSALYFCASRAPGTGGVLFRGYTFGSGTRLTVV.

This clone has only a few counts. V usage is TRBV29-1 and J usage is TRBJ2-1; possibly TRBD1 for D (5 bases). This CDR3 has 11 amino acids. V lost 5 bases and J lost 6, with 8 bases in between. CDR1 is SQVTM, CDR2 ANQGSEA, per germline. The CDR3 reads CSVHRTNEQFF. In DNA form, the CDR3 reads TGCAGCGTTCACAGGACCAATGAGCAGTTCTTC.

The V call is TRBV28, the J call TRBJ2-3; 7 nucleotides match TRBD2. J lost 3 bases, V lost 7 bases, and 4 bases had no gene match. The CDR3 sequence is 13 residues long. CDR1 is MDHEN and CDR2 is SYDVKM in the germline V gene. This CDR3 is CASNREETDTQYF. CDR3 nucleotides: TGTGCCAGCAATCGGGAGGAGACAGATACGCAGTATTTT.

On this clone itself: Other DNA sequences in the sample encode the same CDR3. The chain has TRBV18 and TRBJ2-5, with D possibly matching TRBD1 (6 bases). The CDR3 totals 14 residues. The germline V gene encodes CDR1 KGHSH and CDR2 LQKENI. The V gene lost 3 bases and the J gene lost 5 bases, with 13 bases spanning the gap. This chain's CDR3 is CASSPRDRRETQYF. The CDR3 DNA follows: TGTGCCAGCTCACCTAGAGACAGGAGGGAGACCCAGTACTTC.

This clone occurred a few times. The genes are TRBV30 and TRBJ2-6; no definite D call. V lost 0 bases and J lost 0, with 12 bases in between. The CDR3 is 17 residues long. Germline lookup yields CDR1 GTSNPN and CDR2 SVGIG (reference sequence). The CDR3 coding sequence is TGTGCCTGGAGTGTAACCAGGCACCCCTCTGGGGCCAACGTCCTGACTTTC. It codes for CAWSVTRHPSGANVLTF.

The chain joins TRBV4-1 to TRBJ2-4; TRBD2 aligns across 8 bases. Germline CDR1 reads MGHRA; CDR2 reads YSYEKL. The length of the CDR3 is 17 residues. After removal of 0 bases from V and 5 bases from J, the junction contained 9 bases not matched to a gene. The CDR3 protein is CASSQDPLAGAQNIQYF. Written as DNA, the CDR3 is TGCGCCAGCAGCCAAGATCCCCTAGCGGGCGCCCAAAACATTCAGTACTTC.

There are a few counts of this clone. V is TRBV19 and J is TRBJ2-2, with 8 bases that match TRBD1. Germline V gene sequence: CDR1 LNHDA, CDR2 SQIVND (reference sequence). V was clipped by 5 bases and J by 4 bases; unmatched bases: 6. The CDR3 has 15 amino acids. CDR3 bases: TGTGCCAGTAGTCCGACAGGGGTTGTCACCGGGGAGCTGTTTTTT. Translation gives CASSPTGVVTGELFF.

J is TRBJ2-5 and V is TRBV9; the match to TRBD2 covers 7 bases. This CDR3 is 15 amino acids long. Looked up from germline, CDR1 is SGDLS and CDR2 is YYNGEE. Losses at the gene ends were 1 base for V and 2 bases for J; bases not matched to a gene: 5. The CDR3 nucleotides are TGTGCCAGCAGCGTAATTCCTAGCGGTCAAGAGACCCAGTACTTC. Its translation: CASSVIPSGQETQYF.

This chain uses TRBV7-6 with TRBJ2-1; 10 nucleotides match TRBD2. Unmatched junction bases numbered 9, after V lost 8 bases and J lost 8 bases. This CDR3 has 14 amino acids. Germline V gives CDR1 SGHVS, CDR2 FNYEAQ. In DNA form, the CDR3 reads TGTGCCAGCCTGCGGACTAGCGGAAGGGATGAGCAGTTCTTC. Its protein product is CASLRTSGRDEQFF.

V and J are TRBV18 and TRBJ2-5; 8 bases map to TRBD1. CDR3 length equals 14 residues. CDR1 is KGHSH and CDR2 is LQKENI in the germline V gene. Trimming cost V 6 bases and J 7 bases; bases outside gene matches: 10. CDR3 nucleotide sequence: TGTGCCAGCTCCACCAGTGGACAGGGTGGGACCCAGTACTTC. It is translated as CASSTSGQGGTQYF. Looking up the rest from reference TRBV18 and TRBJ2-5 gives the full variable domain: NAGVMQNPRHLVRRRGQEARLRCSPMKGHSHVYWYRQLPEEGLKFMVYLQKENIIDESGMPKERFSAEFPKEGPSILRIQQVVRGDSAAYFCASSTSGQGGTQYFGPGTRLLVL.

The chain employs TRBV4-1 and TRBJ2-5; TRBD2 aligns across 9 bases. Germline trimming cut 3 bases from V and 4 bases from J; bases unmatched to any gene: 9. The CDR3 extends over 16 amino acids. CDR1 and CDR2 (germline): MGHRA, YSYEKL. CDR3 DNA sequence: TGCGCCAGCAGCCATGTACTTGCGGGGGGGGGAGAGACCCAGTACTTC. This translates into CASSHVLAGGGETQYF.

This chain's CDR3 is CASSDPGTGDSPLHF. CDR3 sequence (DNA): TGTGCCAGCAGCGATCCCGGGACAGGGGATTCACCCCTCCACTTT. The genes are TRBV9 and TRBJ1-6, with 10 bases fitting TRBD1. Germline CDR1 reads SGDLS; CDR2 reads YYNGEE. This CDR3 contains 15 residues. V lost 3 bases and J lost 8; bases outside the gene matches: 5.

A word on this clone: The same CDR3 also results from other DNA sequences found in this sample. The chain is built from TRBV27 and TRBJ2-7, with TRBD1 identical over 8 bases. Germline V gene sequence: CDR1 MNHEY, CDR2 SMNVEV (reference sequence). V lost 5 bases, J lost 2 bases, and 5 bases stayed unmatched. The CDR3 contains 14 residues. In DNA form, the CDR3 reads TGTGCCAGCAGTCCCTCCAGGGGGCCCTACGAGCAGTACTTC. It is translated as CASSPSRGPYEQYF.

This chain uses TRBV5-1 with TRBJ2-2, with a tentative D call TRBD2 (5 bases). V was trimmed by 7 bases and J by 7 bases, leaving 11 bases between them. CDR3 length: 12 amino acids. Germline-derived CDR1 and CDR2 are SGHRS and YFSETQ. The CDR3 DNA reads TGCGCCAGCGGGGAGCAAGACGGGGAGCTGTTTTTT. It yields the protein CASGEQDGELFF.

The genes are TRBV28 and TRBJ2-7; TRBD2 matches at 8 bases. This CDR3 spans 15 amino acids. V was pared by 5 bases and J by 0 bases, with 6 bases of the junction left unmatched. Germline V CDR1 and CDR2: MDHEN, SYDVKM. Written as DNA, the CDR3 is TGTGCCAGCAGTGTAGCGGGAAAACTCTCCTACGAGCAGTACTTC. Protein: CASSVAGKLSYEQYF.

This chain links TRBV28 with TRBJ1-1; D ambiguous. The V gene's germline CDR1 is MDHEN and CDR2 SYDVKM. Trimming cost V 1 base and J 6 bases, with 6 bases left between them. The CDR3 has 12 residues. The CDR3 spells CASSLFSAEAFF. The CDR3, as DNA: TGTGCCAGCAGTTTATTTTCGGCTGAAGCTTTCTTT. Combining the CDR3 with reference TRBV28 and TRBJ1-1 gives the whole variable domain DVKVTQSSRYLVKRTGEKVFLECVQDMDHENMFWYRQDPGLGLRLIYFSYDVKMKEKGDIPEGYSVSREKKERFSLILESASTNQTSMYLCASSLFSAEAFFGQGTRLTVV.

V gene TRBV28 combines with J gene TRBJ2-7; 8 bases match TRBD1. The CDR3 sequence is 14 residues long. V was clipped by 3 bases and J by 1 base; unmatched bases: 2. Germline CDR1 is MDHEN and CDR2 is SYDVKM. The CDR3 coding sequence is TGTGCCAGCAGTTTGGGGACAGGTTCCTACGAGCAGTACTTC. Translated: CASSLGTGSYEQYF.

This rearrangement joins TRBV19 to TRBJ2-1, with D possibly matching TRBD1 (6 bases). The germline V gene has CDR1 LNHDA and CDR2 SQIVND (reference sequence). The V end was cut by 6 bases, the J end by 7 bases, with 13 bases between. This CDR3 region has 13 residues. The CDR3 bases are TGTGCCAGTAGCCTCTCTAGGGGGAATGAGCAGTTCTTC. Translating gives CASSLSRGNEQFF.

This clone was observed once. The chain links TRBV5-1 to TRBJ2-3; D possibly corresponds to TRBD2 (5 bases). The CDR3 loop spans 13 amino acids. The germline V gene has CDR1 SGHRS and CDR2 YFSETQ. Trimming took 4 bases from V and 3 from J, leaving 9 bases between them. CDR3: CASSKGVTDTQYF. For the CDR3, the DNA is TGCGCCAGCAGCAAGGGAGTTACAGATACGCAGTATTTT.

The chain couples TRBV18 to TRBJ2-1; maybe TRBD1 (5 bases). Per the germline V gene, CDR1 is KGHSH and CDR2 is LQKENI. This CDR3 region has 15 residues. Trimming removed 0 bases at V and 6 bases at J, with 12 bases between. Here the CDR3 DNA reads TGTGCCAGCTCACCACCGTTCCAGGGTTCCAATGAGCAGTTCTTC. It encodes CASSPPFQGSNEQFF.

The chain carries TRBV6-1 and TRBJ1-2; D is unclear. Germline loops: CDR1 MNHNS, CDR2 SASEGT. The CDR3 contains 12 residues. The V and J ends lost 2 bases and 7 bases respectively, with 8 bases between them. The DNA for the CDR3 is TGTGCCAGCAGTGAACAGCGGTCTGGCTACACCTTC. Encoded protein: CASSEQRSGYTF.

The V and J genes are TRBV28 and TRBJ2-7; D is perhaps TRBD2 (6 bases). The germline gives CDR1 MDHEN, CDR2 SYDVKM. The CDR3 has 18 amino acids. V lost 3 bases, J lost 1 base, and 22 bases lay in between. The CDR3: CASSLWRDNGDISYEQYF. CDR3 bases: TGTGCCAGCAGTTTGTGGCGGGATAATGGAGATATATCCTACGAGCAGTACTTC.